The 5 T cell receptor beta chains below all came from one sample that was sequenced in a study of blood T cells in healthy people across ages (dated by TCRdb to 2015 to 2017). Libraries were built with 5' RACE. Sequencing took place on an Illumina HiSeq 2500. A second PCR of roughly 7 to 12 cycles was run with a J-beta primer mix and a sample-barcoded 5' primer. Through fastp at Q25 and MiXCR, TCRdb rebuilt clones from the public reads, retaining in-frame beta chains. Identical CDR3 proteins give one entry, which carries the most common genes and DNA. This sample is represented by about 630,000 distinct CDR3 sequences; about 21% of them were singletons. The ten largest account for 3.5% to 4% of the sample. The sequenced material came from blood. The origin of the receptors is a man aged 65 to 85 in good health.

This clonotype occurred a few times. The genes are TRBV6-1 and TRBJ2-5; 8 bases are a match to TRBD2. The J call may be incorrect, as the DNA end agrees better with TRBJ2-1. The CDR3 covers 16 residues. Germline-derived CDR1 and CDR2 are MNHNS and SASEGT. The CDR3 spells CASSLSGTSGNNEQFF. The CDR3 DNA reads TGTGCCAGCAGTCTCTCCGGGACTAGTGGCAACAATGAGCAGTTCTTC.

CDR3 coding DNA: TGTGCCAGCAGCGTAGGAATAGGGAGGCTTTCCTCTGGGGCCAACGTCCTGACTTTC. Protein sequence: CASSVGIGRLSSGANVLTF. V is TRBV9 and J is TRBJ2-6, with a weak D call TRBD2 (6 bases). The CDR3 length is 19 residues. CDR1 is SGDLS and CDR2 is YYNGEE in the germline V gene. V was pared by 0 bases and J by 0 bases, with 16 bases between. Based on the CDR3 plus reference TRBV9 and TRBJ2-6, the full variable domain is DSGVTQTPKHLITATGQRVTLRCSPRSGDLSVYWYQQSLDQGLQFLIQYYNGEERAKGNILERFSAQQFPDLHSELNLSSLELGDSALYFCASSVGIGRLSSGANVLTFGAGSRLTVL.

The chain joins TRBV11-2 to TRBJ2-5; no firm D call. The CDR3 loop spans 16 amino acids. The V and J ends lost 0 bases and 4 bases respectively, with 15 bases between them. Germline V gene data show CDR1 as SGHAT and CDR2 as FQNNGV. CDR3 residues: CASSLEPGILGETQYF. CDR3 sequence (DNA): TGTGCCAGCAGCTTAGAACCGGGTATTTTGGGAGAGACCCAGTACTTC.

V gene TRBV20-1 combines with J gene TRBJ2-1; tentative D call: TRBD2 (5 bases). The CDR3 runs 17 residues. Trimming left V 1 base short and J 3 bases short, with 19 bases between. Germline V CDR1 and CDR2: DFQATT, SNEGSKA (reference sequence). This chain's CDR3 is CSARAGIRSDHYNEQFF. As DNA, the CDR3 is TGCAGTGCTAGAGCGGGAATACGTAGCGACCACTACAATGAGCAGTTCTTC.

This clonotype was found a few times. One end of the junction fails to match germline, which may point to a read error. The CDR3 loop reads CASSLSGILTEAFF. In DNA, the CDR3 is TGTGCCAGCAGTTTAAGTGGGATTTTAACTGAGGCTTTCTTT. The gene calls are TRBV28 and TRBJ1-1; D gene unclear. CDR1 is MDHEN, CDR2 SYDVKM, per germline. The length of the CDR3 is 14 residues.